This T cell receptor beta chain was identified in a study of memory CD4+ T cells and cytomegalovirus serostatus. The study, taken as a whole, reports: Repertoires predicted CMV serostatus with median bootstrapped AUC of around 0.96.

The sort gate was single viable CD3+CD4+CD8-CD45RO+ cells for memory CD4+ T cells. V was shortened by 2 bases and J by 6 bases, with 17 bases between the two germline ends. The CDR3 spans 16 residues. Germline CDR1 MNHEY, CDR2 SVGAGI. The method was immunoSEQ multiplex PCR; TCRdb's version includes in-frame clones alone and lacks a portion of them. The sample has 35,000 to 45,000 clones; 75% to 85% are singletons. This clone turned up a few times. Its antigen is not identified. This clonotype was obtained from an adult in good health and CMV-seronegative. Input material: memory CD4+ T cells from blood. This chain links TRBV6-5 with TRBJ2-1; a weak D match, TRBD2 (7 bases). DNA of the CDR3: TGTGCCAGCAGTTACGGGAGCGGTGGGGGGGCCAATGAGCAGTTCTTC. Encoded protein: CASSYGSGGGANEQFF.